This T cell receptor beta chain stems from a study of T cell responses to AZD1222 COVID-19 vaccine. Study-wide points: Reports indicate that nearly half of spike-specific TCRs are directed at unmutated variant regions. Rises in breadth and depth of Spike-specific TCRs came after two AZD1222 doses. The sample set comprised mostly white British donors with more females, and clonal diversity was possibly underestimated.

Germline assignment: CDR1 GTSNPN and CDR2 SVGIG (reference sequence). The CDR3 loop spans 16 amino acids. Unmatched junction bases numbered 12, after V lost 3 bases and J lost 10 bases. Comments on this clone: Its specificity is not known.

Data came from immunoSEQ multiplex PCR; TCRdb stores just in-frame clones and leaves some out. The top ten hold 25% to 30% of the sample, which has approximately 180,000 clones, 88% seen once. Both about-4-week and about-12-week second-dose recipients were combined. The sequence was collected from an adult who received the AZD1222 COVID-19 vaccine. The gene calls are TRBV30 and TRBJ1-6, with 10 bases that match TRBD1. This material consisted of peripheral blood, taken 28 days after the second AZD1222 dose. The CDR3 DNA reads TGTGCCTGGAGCCAAACTGGGACAGGGGTGAGGTCACCCCTCCACTTT. Translation gives CAWSQTGTGVRSPLHF.